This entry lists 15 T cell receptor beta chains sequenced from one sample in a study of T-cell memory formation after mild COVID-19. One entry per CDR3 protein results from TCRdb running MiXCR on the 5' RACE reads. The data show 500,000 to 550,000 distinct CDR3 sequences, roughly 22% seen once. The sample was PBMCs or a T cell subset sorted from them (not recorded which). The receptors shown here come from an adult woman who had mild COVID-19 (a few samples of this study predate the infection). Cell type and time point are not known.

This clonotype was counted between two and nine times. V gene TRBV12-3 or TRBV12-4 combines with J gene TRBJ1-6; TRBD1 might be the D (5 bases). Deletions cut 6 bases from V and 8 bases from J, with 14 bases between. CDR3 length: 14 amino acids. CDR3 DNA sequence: TGTGCCAGCAGCTCCGGGGCTTCGGATTCACCCCTCCACTTT. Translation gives CASSSGASDSPLHF.

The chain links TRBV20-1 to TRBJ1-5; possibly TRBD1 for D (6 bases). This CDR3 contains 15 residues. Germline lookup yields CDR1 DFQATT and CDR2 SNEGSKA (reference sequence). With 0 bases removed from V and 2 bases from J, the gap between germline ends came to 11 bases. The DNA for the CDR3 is TGCAGTGCTAGAGAGACAGGAGGAGGCAATCAGCCCCAGCATTTT. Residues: CSARETGGGNQPQHF.

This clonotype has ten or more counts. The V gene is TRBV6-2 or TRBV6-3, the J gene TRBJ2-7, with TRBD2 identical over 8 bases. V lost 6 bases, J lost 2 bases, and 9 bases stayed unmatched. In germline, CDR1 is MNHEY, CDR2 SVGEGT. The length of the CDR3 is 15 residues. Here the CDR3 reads CASSLSGGKAYEQYF. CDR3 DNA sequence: TGTGCCAGCAGCCTCAGCGGGGGAAAGGCCTACGAGCAGTACTTC.

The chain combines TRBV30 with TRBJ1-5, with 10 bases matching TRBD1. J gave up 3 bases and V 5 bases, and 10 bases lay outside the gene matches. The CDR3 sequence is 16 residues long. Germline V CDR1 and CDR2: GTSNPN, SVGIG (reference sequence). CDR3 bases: TGTGCCTGGGCCGCGACAGGGACAGGGGACAATCAGCCCCAGCATTTT. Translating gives CAWAATGTGDNQPQHF.

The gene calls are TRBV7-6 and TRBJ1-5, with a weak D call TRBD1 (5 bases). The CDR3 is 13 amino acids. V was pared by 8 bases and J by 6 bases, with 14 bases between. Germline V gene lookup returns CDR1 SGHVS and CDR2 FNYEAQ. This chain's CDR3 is CASGRGVGQPQHF. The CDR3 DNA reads TGTGCCAGCGGCCGGGGGGTAGGTCAGCCCCAGCATTTT.

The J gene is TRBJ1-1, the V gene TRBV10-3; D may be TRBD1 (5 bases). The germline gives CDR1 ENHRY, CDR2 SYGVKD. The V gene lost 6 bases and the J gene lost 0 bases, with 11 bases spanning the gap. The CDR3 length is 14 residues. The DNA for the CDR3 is TGTGCCATCAGCGCAGACAGCCTGAACACTGAAGCTTTCTTT. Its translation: CAISADSLNTEAFF.

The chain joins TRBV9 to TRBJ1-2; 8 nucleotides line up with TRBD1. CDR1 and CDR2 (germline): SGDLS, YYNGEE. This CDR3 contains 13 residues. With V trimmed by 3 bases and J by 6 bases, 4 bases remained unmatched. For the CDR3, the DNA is TGTGCCAGCAGCGCCCGACAGGGGAATGGCTACACCTTC. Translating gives CASSARQGNGYTF.

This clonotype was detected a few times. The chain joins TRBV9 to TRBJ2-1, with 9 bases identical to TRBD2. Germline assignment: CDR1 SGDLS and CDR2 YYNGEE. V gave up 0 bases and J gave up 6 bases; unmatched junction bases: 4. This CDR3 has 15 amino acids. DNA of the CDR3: TGTGCCAGCAGCGTAGGAGGCGGGGGGGCCAATGAGCAGTTCTTC. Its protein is CASSVGGGGANEQFF.

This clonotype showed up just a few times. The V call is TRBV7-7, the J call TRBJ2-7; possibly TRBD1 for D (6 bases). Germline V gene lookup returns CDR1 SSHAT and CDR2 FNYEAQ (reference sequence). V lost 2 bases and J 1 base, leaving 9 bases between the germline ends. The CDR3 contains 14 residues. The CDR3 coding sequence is TGTGCCAGCAGCTTAATGGACAGTTCCTACGAGCAGTACTTC. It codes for CASSLMDSSYEQYF.

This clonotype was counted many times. The CDR3 sequence: CASSPRGSYGETQYF. The CDR3 DNA is TGTGCCAGCAGCCCCAGGGGGTCTTACGGGGAGACCCAGTACTTC. This chain connects TRBV3-1 to TRBJ2-5; 7 bases line up with TRBD1. Losses at the gene ends were 4 bases for V and 5 bases for J; bases not matched to a gene: 10. The CDR3 is made up of 15 amino acids. CDR1 and CDR2 from the germline V gene are LGHDT and YNNKEL (reference sequence).

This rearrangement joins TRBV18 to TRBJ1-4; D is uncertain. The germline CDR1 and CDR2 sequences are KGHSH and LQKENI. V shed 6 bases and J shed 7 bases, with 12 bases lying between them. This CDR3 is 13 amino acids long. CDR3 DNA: TGTGCCAGCTCCCAAATTAGGAGTGAAAAACTGTTTTTT. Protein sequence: CASSQIRSEKLFF.

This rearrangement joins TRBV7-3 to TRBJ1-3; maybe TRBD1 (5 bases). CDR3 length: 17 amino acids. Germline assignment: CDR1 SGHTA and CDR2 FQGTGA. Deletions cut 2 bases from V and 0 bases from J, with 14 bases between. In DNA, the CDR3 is TGTGCCAGCAGCTTATTAGGTGGAGGGGACTCTGGAAACACCATATATTTT. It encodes CASSLLGGGDSGNTIYF.

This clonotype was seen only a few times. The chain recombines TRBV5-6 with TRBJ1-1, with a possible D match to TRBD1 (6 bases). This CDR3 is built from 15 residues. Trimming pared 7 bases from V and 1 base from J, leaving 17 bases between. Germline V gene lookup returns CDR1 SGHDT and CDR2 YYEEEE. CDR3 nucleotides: TGTGCCAGCTCAGGTACGGGACACAAGAACACTGAAGCTTTCTTT. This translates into CASSGTGHKNTEAFF.

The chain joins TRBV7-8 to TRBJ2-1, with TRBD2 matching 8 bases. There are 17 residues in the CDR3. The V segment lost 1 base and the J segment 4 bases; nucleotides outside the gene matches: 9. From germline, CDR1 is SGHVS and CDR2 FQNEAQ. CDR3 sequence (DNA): TGTGCCAGCAGCTTAGACCGCGGGACTAGGGGTTACAATGAGCAGTTCTTC. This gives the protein CASSLDRGTRGYNEQFF.

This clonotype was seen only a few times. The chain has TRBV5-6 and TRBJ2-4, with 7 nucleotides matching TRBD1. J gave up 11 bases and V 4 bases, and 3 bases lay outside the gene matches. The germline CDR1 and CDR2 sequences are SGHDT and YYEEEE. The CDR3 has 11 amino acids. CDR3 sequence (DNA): TGTGCCAGCAGCGCTGACAGGGTTCAGTACTTC. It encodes CASSADRVQYF.